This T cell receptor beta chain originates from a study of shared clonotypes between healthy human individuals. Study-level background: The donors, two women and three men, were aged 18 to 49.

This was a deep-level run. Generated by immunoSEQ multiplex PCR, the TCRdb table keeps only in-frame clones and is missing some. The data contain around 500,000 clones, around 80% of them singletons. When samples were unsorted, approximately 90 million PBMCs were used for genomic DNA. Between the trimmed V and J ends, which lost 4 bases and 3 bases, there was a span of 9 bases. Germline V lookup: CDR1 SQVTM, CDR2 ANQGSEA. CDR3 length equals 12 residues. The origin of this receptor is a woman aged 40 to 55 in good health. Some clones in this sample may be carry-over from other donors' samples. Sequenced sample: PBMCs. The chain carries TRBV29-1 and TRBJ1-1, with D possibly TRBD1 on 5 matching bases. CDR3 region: CSVGQGHTEAFF. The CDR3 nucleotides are TGCAGCGTTGGCCAGGGACACACTGAAGCTTTCTTT.